This record covers a single TCR beta chain. The clone's antigen remains unknown. No base qualities exist here, and no much larger clone lies one base off it. This specimen comes from a study of response to subunit inactivated influenza vaccine (dated by TCRdb to the late 2010s). A note on the overall study: Deep quantitative profiling of the T cell receptor repertoire was used in the study to follow responses to a trivalent subunit inactivated influenza vaccine.

The library was obtained by RT-PCR. TCRdb shows the sequencer as Illumina HiSeq 2500. TCRdb trimmed the raw reads at Q25, called clones with MiXCR and kept productive beta chains. Rows matching on CDR3 protein sequence are summarized as one entry with the most common DNA and genes. In this sample the table shows under 550,000 distinct CDR3 sequences, approximately 7.7% of which occur a single time. Less than 15% of the sample comes from the top ten. Study-level results and caveats: It was suggested by the authors that each seasonal influenza vaccination may recruit only a limited number of new T cells.

The TCR comes from a man aged 45 to 70 who received an inactivated influenza vaccine. Donor details come from another sample of the same person, matched by shared clones. This material consisted of PBMCs from blood, taken around 25 months after vaccination.

CDR3 loop: CSARLTSSGSYNEQFF. The DNA reads TGCAGTGCTAGATTGACTAGCTCGGGGTCCTACAATGAGCAGTTCTTC. The rearranged chain carries TRBV20-1 and TRBJ2-1; TRBD2 fits 7 bases in the junction. The CDR3 contains 16 residues, cysteine and phenylalanine counted. Only CDR3 DNA is held: 48 bases, read in frame from base 1. V and J are trimmed by 2 bases and 1 base, and the gene matches miss 8 bases of the junction. The germline V gene encodes CDR1 DFQATT and CDR2 SNEGSKA (reference sequence).